What follows describes a single T cell receptor (beta chain). Under the authors' procedure: Amplification of reference gene primers was used by the study to estimate nucleated cell counts. The table came from immunoSEQ multiplex PCR; TCRdb's copy has only in-frame clones and leaves some out. V and J calls and clone size come straight from that table; D and trimming were deduced from the DNA. The sample has around 100,000 clones; around 82% are singletons. This specimen comes from a study of blood T cell repertoires in COVID-19. In the study overall: Sources were T cells, B-cell-depleted T cells, or PBMCs; the material itself was cDNA or gDNA.

Trimming left V 2 bases short and J 3 bases short, with 8 bases between. The CDR3 is 13 residues long. Germline CDR1 SGHRS, CDR2 YFSETQ. The origin of this receptor is a man in his 60s with acute or convalescent COVID-19. The sample taken for sequencing was peripheral blood. V gene TRBV5-1 combines with J gene TRBJ1-2; no clear D. The CDR3 DNA follows: TGCGCCAGCAGCTTCGAGCGTGACTATGGCTACACCTTC. Protein: CASSFERDYGYTF.